The source of this T cell receptor beta chain is a study of shared clonotypes between healthy human individuals (dated by TCRdb to 2020 to 2022). Broadly, across the study: A few men and a couple of women, aged 18 to 49 years, made up the cohort. The study deeply sequenced blood TCR repertoires of about 5 healthy adults to estimate repertoire size and the extent of clonotype sharing between individuals. Leukapheresis yielded between about 0.94 and 8.9 billion PBMCs per donor. Different laboratories and diverse techniques were used to prepare libraries and sequence TCR repertoires, to increase sequencing depth and limit assay-specific biases. For each donor, CD4 naive and CD4 memory were each given three plates, CD8 naive was given two plates, and CD8 memory was given one plate. What the work shows at the level of the full study, not this receptor alone: Higher generation probabilities were observed for clonotypes shared by all four sorted-subset donors than for non-shared clonotypes. Only blood was sampled, and tissue TCR repertoires likely differ from those in blood. Because the study included a small number of donors, the genetic and exposure-history diversity represented was limited. Naive subsets generally had larger estimated clonotype richness than memory subsets did. Across a few donors, approximately 4.9% of naive CD4, 3.5% of naive CD8, 2% to 2.5% of memory CD4, and approximately 0.4% of memory CD8 clonotypes were shared. Incomplete sequencing was indicated by rarefaction of sorted-subset datasets, despite the large sequencing depth. Based on pairwise subsampling, the degree of clonotype sharing among donors was expected to be affected by sequencing depth.

Comment on this clone: What this receptor recognizes is not known. Per-nucleotide qualities are absent, and no much larger clonotype sits a single base away.

The donors were healthy, HIV-negative adults who had no recently reported acute infections or vaccinations. All donors were Caucasian adults living in Nashville, Tennessee, USA. Magnetic negative selection was used to enrich CD4+ T cells, after which naive cells were positively selected on CD45RA and the negative fraction became the memory subset. Blood was collected by leukapheresis, and PBMCs were isolated by Ficoll-Histopaque density gradient centrifugation and then cryopreserved in liquid nitrogen vapor phase. Analytical flow cytometry was used to check the purity and quantity of every magnetically sorted T cell population. Genomic DNA was isolated from every sorted fraction and measured by UV absorbance on a Nanodrop 2000c. TCR CDR3 regions were amplified from genomic DNA by multiplex PCR using the deep immunoSEQ assay. Genomic DNA extracted from each cell subset was distributed evenly over all wells of several immunoSEQ 96-well plates, and each plate served as one replicate. For sorted subsets, 200 to 250 ng of genomic DNA, equivalent to some 30,000 T cell genomes, went into each replicate PCR. Purified libraries were quantified with a Qubit 3.0 fluorometer, sized on a Bioanalyzer 2100, and re-quantified with the KAPA Library Quantification kit. Every immunoSEQ 96-well plate was sequenced on a separate single-read 150-cycle Illumina NextSeq 550 flow cell. From the authors' description of their analysis: Because the immunoSEQ output included only junctional sequences and no quality scores, the filtering could not be the same as the filtering used for full-length reads. To assign V/J genes and CDR3, sequences were annotated using PyIR, a Python wrapper for IgBLAST v1.9, with IMGT germline references. Any read was removed if the V/J assignment was weak (E-value above 1e-6), the CDR3 was missing, or the read contained stop codons, out-of-frame junctions, or ambiguous translated residues. A V3J clonotype was defined by an identical inferred V gene, J gene, and CDR3 amino acid sequence. To compute the percentage overlap between repertoires, the number of shared unique clonotypes was divided by the size of the smaller repertoire. Three approaches were used to assess repertoire richness: RTK rarefaction, the Chao1 estimator, and Recon v2.1 estimates of unobserved clonotypes. OLGA was used to compute generation probabilities for all TCRbeta clonotypes that the gDNA method yielded from four donors. Imported from immuneACCESS, the table was reduced by TCRdb to in-frame sequences with V and J called. These copies leave out some clones; in studies compared against another copy, an unresolved V gene accounts for under half, and the cause of the remainder is not known. V, J and clone size are taken as reported in that table, and D and trimming were inferred from the DNA itself. This sample lists approximately 1,500,000 clones; approximately 98% were detected once. The biggest ten clones account for roughly 0.42% of the sample.

V lost 0 bases and J lost 6 bases; the stretch between them is 6 bases long. CDR1 LNHDA and CDR2 SQIVND are derived from the germline V gene (reference sequence). From the cysteine through the phenylalanine, the CDR3 covers 12 amino acids. The kept DNA is CDR3 alone, 36 bases in frame from the first base. Sequencing was performed on naive CD4+ T cells sorted from blood. The meaning of the sample's cell subset or site label: CD45RA+ positively selected. This receptor chain uses TRBV19 and TRBJ2-7, with TRBD1 tentatively as D gene (5 bases match). The receptor was derived from a man aged 30 to 45 in good health. The nucleotide sequence is given as TGTGCCAGTAGTATAGAAGGGGCCGAGCAGTACTTC. It translates to CASSIEGAEQYF.